The 21 T cell receptor beta chains below were found in one sample sequenced in a study of CD8+ T cells in alopecia areata. Following extraction, RNA underwent reverse transcription to cDNA, which served as the sequencing template. Only in-frame clones appear in the TCRdb table, and some are missing; sequencing was by immunoSEQ multiplex PCR. The table includes about 190,000 clones, 50% to 60% detected once. Treatment given: oral pan-JAK inhibitor, 5-10 mg twice daily. The sample was CD4+ T cells sorted from blood, taken at week 4, from a patient treated with tofacitinib. All receptors derive from a human donor with alopecia areata.

This clone was counted at least ten times. The gene calls are TRBV28 and TRBJ2-7; 11 bases are shared with TRBD1. Per germline, CDR1 MDHEN and CDR2 SYDVKM. The CDR3 is 14 amino acids. V lost 8 bases to trimming and J lost 6 bases; unmatched junction nucleotides: 9. The CDR3 region has the DNA TGTGCCAGCGTTACTTCCGGGACAGGGGGCGAGCAGTACTTC. Translating gives CASVTSGTGGEQYF.

The rearrangement links TRBV5-1 to TRBJ2-5, with D unclear. The V gene lost 4 bases and the J gene lost 5 bases, with 12 bases spanning the gap. The length of the CDR3 is 13 residues. Germline V lookup: CDR1 SGHRS, CDR2 YFSETQ. CDR3 sequence reads: CASSPDGWETQYF. Here the CDR3 DNA reads TGCGCCAGCAGCCCGGACGGGTGGGAGACCCAGTACTTC.

This clone occurred a few times. The rearrangement joins TRBV29-1 to TRBJ2-7; 8 bases are a match to TRBD1. The CDR3 contains 12 residues. Trimming removed 6 bases from V and 0 bases from J; junction bases left unmatched: 1. The germline gives CDR1 SQVTM, CDR2 ANQGSEA. Here the CDR3 reads CSVRGHSYEQYF. In nucleotides, the CDR3 is TGCAGCGTCAGGGGGCACTCCTACGAGCAGTACTTC.

The V gene is TRBV29-1, the J gene TRBJ2-5, with 9 bases that match TRBD1. There are 14 residues in the CDR3. CDR1 SQVTM and CDR2 ANQGSEA come from the germline V gene. V dropped 5 bases and J dropped 11; count of bases not matched to a gene: 15. The chain's CDR3 is CSVPTGQGSLEQYF. The DNA of the CDR3 is TGCAGCGTTCCAACGGGACAGGGCTCCCTTGAGCAGTACTTC.

Only a few counts were recorded for this clone. This chain connects TRBV18 to TRBJ2-7; TRBD1 agrees at 8 bases. This CDR3 contains 13 residues. The trim removed 5 bases at V and 7 bases at J, leaving 7 bases unmatched. Germline V lookup: CDR1 KGHSH, CDR2 LQKENI. Here the CDR3 reads CASSADRVREQYF. As DNA, the CDR3 is TGTGCCAGCTCAGCGGACAGGGTGAGGGAGCAGTACTTC.

CDR3 bases: TGTGCCAGCAGTTACTCGGTCAGGGGCACCTACGAGCAGTACTTC. Encoded protein: CASSYSVRGTYEQYF. The chain couples TRBV6-5 to TRBJ2-7, with a weak D call TRBD1 (6 bases). The V and J ends lost 0 bases and 2 bases respectively, with 11 bases between them. The germline CDR1 and CDR2 sequences are MNHEY and SVGAGI. The CDR3 has 15 amino acids.

V usage is TRBV18 and J usage is TRBJ1-5; 9 bases are a match to TRBD1. Germline V gene data show CDR1 as KGHSH and CDR2 as LQKENI. The V gene end was trimmed by 2 bases and the J gene end by 0 bases; junction bases not matched to a gene: 5. CDR3 length: 17 residues. CDR3 residues: CASSPKRQGDSNQPQHF. In DNA, the CDR3 is TGTGCCAGCTCACCAAAGCGACAGGGGGATAGCAATCAGCCCCAGCATTTT.

This clone was counted a few times. The chain links TRBV7-2 to TRBJ2-7; 10 nucleotides agree with TRBD2. The germline V gene encodes CDR1 SGHTA and CDR2 FQGNSA. Trimming at V came to 2 bases and at J to 3 bases, leaving 1 base not matched to a gene. The CDR3 has 14 amino acids. The DNA of the CDR3 is TGTGCCAGCAGCTTAACTAGCGGGGACTACGAGCAGTACTTC. Protein product: CASSLTSGDYEQYF.

This rearrangement joins TRBV30 to TRBJ1-2; weak D call: TRBD1 (5 bases). Germline CDR1 is GTSNPN and CDR2 is SVGIG (reference sequence). The CDR3 loop spans 15 amino acids. V was pared by 5 bases and J by 0 bases, with 16 bases between. The CDR3: CAWGKRGTTNYGYTF. The CDR3 DNA reads as TGTGCCTGGGGGAAGAGAGGGACCACTAACTATGGCTACACCTTC.

V gene TRBV9 combines with J gene TRBJ2-7, with D possibly TRBD2 on 6 matching bases. Germline CDR1 SGDLS, CDR2 YYNGEE. V was trimmed by 0 bases and J by 4 bases, leaving 14 bases between them. The CDR3 length is 15 residues. For the CDR3, the DNA is TGTGCCAGCAGCGTAGGGGCTAGCGAGAGTTACGAGCAGTACTTC. Translated, it gives CASSVGASESYEQYF.

The rearrangement uses TRBV30 and TRBJ2-1; D is uncertain. Germline lookup yields CDR1 GTSNPN and CDR2 SVGIG (reference sequence). The CDR3 length is 13 residues. Between the trimmed V and J ends, which lost 7 bases and 2 bases, there was a span of 12 bases. The CDR3 here is CAYKVFAYNEQFF. Written as DNA, the CDR3 is TGTGCCTACAAAGTATTTGCCTACAATGAGCAGTTCTTC.

The gene calls are TRBV29-1 and TRBJ1-1, with 7 bases fitting TRBD1. Germline values: CDR1 SQVTM, CDR2 ANQGSEA. The CDR3 is 14 residues long. The trim removed 6 bases at V and 0 bases at J, leaving 7 bases unmatched. The CDR3 DNA reads as TGCAGCGTCAGATGGACAGGAGTGAACACTGAAGCTTTCTTT. This sequence encodes CSVRWTGVNTEAFF.

This chain connects TRBV9 to TRBJ1-1, with D uncertain. V gave up 3 bases and J gave up 7 bases, with 10 bases separating them. CDR1 SGDLS and CDR2 YYNGEE come from the germline V gene. CDR3 length: 12 amino acids. The CDR3 loop is CASSGLGHEAFF. As DNA, the CDR3 is TGTGCCAGCAGCGGCCTGGGTCATGAAGCTTTCTTT.

The chain has TRBV9 and TRBJ2-5, with D possibly matching TRBD2 (6 bases). Trimming took 0 bases from V and 10 from J, leaving 19 bases between them. Per the germline V gene, CDR1 is SGDLS and CDR2 is YYNGEE. This CDR3 spans 15 amino acids. CDR3 coding DNA: TGTGCCAGCAGCGTAGAGGGGACTCCTGGTAGTGACCAGTACTTC. Protein product: CASSVEGTPGSDQYF. The complete variable domain, with remaining parts taken from reference TRBV9 and TRBJ2-5, reads DSGVTQTPKHLITATGQRVTLRCSPRSGDLSVYWYQQSLDQGLQFLIQYYNGEERAKGNILERFSAQQFPDLHSELNLSSLELGDSALYFCASSVEGTPGSDQYFGPGTRLLVL.

The V gene is TRBV29-1, the J gene TRBJ2-5; TRBD1 might be the D (6 bases). The CDR3 runs to 12 residues. From germline, CDR1 is SQVTM and CDR2 ANQGSEA. V was trimmed by 7 bases and J by 4 bases, leaving 13 bases between them. CDR3 DNA: TGCAGCGCGGACAGTTTTTCAGAGACCCAGTACTTC. It yields the protein CSADSFSETQYF.

This clone was seen a handful of times. J is TRBJ2-3 and V is TRBV29-1; D is possibly TRBD1 or TRBD2 (5 bases each). Per the germline V gene, CDR1 is SQVTM and CDR2 is ANQGSEA. V dropped 6 bases and J dropped 6 bases, with 16 bases sitting between them. This CDR3 region has 13 residues. The CDR3 DNA follows: TGCAGCGTCGACCTGGGGCGGGCCGATACGCAGTATTTT. Encoded protein: CSVDLGRADTQYF.

This clone was seen a few times. An end of the junction does not agree with germline; a read error may underlie this. This rearrangement joins TRBV28 to TRBJ2-3; tentatively, D is TRBD1 (6 bases). CDR1 is MDHEN, CDR2 SYDVKM, per germline. The CDR3 extends over 14 amino acids. CDR3 sequence: CASSLPNRELFQDF. The CDR3 DNA is TGTGCCAGCAGTTTACCCAACAGGGAACTATTTCAGGATTTT. Complete variable domain (other parts from reference TRBV28 and TRBJ2-3): DVKVTQSSRYLVKRTGEKVFLECVQDMDHENMFWYRQDPGLGLRLIYFSYDVKMKEKGDIPEGYSVSREKKERFSLILESASTNQTSMYLCASSLPNRELFQDFGPGTRLTVL.

The V call is TRBV7-9, the J call TRBJ2-6; possible D gene TRBD2, 5 bases. CDR3 size: 14 residues. Germline loops: CDR1 SEHNR, CDR2 FQNEAQ (reference sequence). V lost 7 bases, J lost 0 bases, and 7 bases lay in between. CDR3 nucleotides: TGTGCCAGCACCCGGGACTCTGGGGCCAACGTCCTGACTTTC. As protein: CASTRDSGANVLTF.

This clone was picked up one time. The V gene is TRBV29-1, the J gene TRBJ2-1, with TRBD2 matching 7 bases. This CDR3 spans 14 amino acids. V gave up 7 bases and J gave up 2 bases; unmatched junction bases: 8. The V gene's germline CDR1 is SQVTM and CDR2 ANQGSEA. CDR3 sequence: CSAEGGSAYNEQFF. In DNA, the CDR3 is TGCAGCGCCGAAGGCGGGAGCGCCTACAATGAGCAGTTCTTC.

The chain combines TRBV30 with TRBJ1-5; D possibly corresponds to TRBD1 (5 bases). This CDR3 comprises 13 residues. Germline CDR1 GTSNPN, CDR2 SVGIG (reference sequence). Trimming left V 0 bases short and J 7 bases short, with 10 bases between. The CDR3 is CAWSVGDGQPQHF. As DNA, the CDR3 is TGTGCCTGGAGTGTGGGGGACGGGCAGCCCCAGCATTTT.

This clone came up many times. V is TRBV4-1 and J is TRBJ1-2; TRBD1 aligns across 8 bases. This CDR3 contains 15 residues. J gave up 5 bases and V 2 bases, and 7 bases lay outside the gene matches. Germline V gene data show CDR1 as MGHRA and CDR2 as YSYEKL. In nucleotides, the CDR3 is TGCGCCAGCAGCCAAACGACAGGGGAACAGTATGGCTACACCTTC. Its protein is CASSQTTGEQYGYTF.